Listed below are T cell receptor beta chains from one sample, sequenced in a study of identifying expanded T cells in peripheral blood. Libraries were prepared by immunoSEQ multiplex PCR; TCRdb keeps only in-frame clonotypes and omits some of them. The data hold about 100,000 clones, with more than 70% observed a single time. Material for sequencing was blood. Receptors were obtained from a person between 18 and 69 years old in good health. The CDR3 runs from the conserved cysteine through the conserved F or W. A D gene is named only where the DNA matches it firmly. Part of the rows lack a size; the others show once, few, many or a class for expanded clones.

-	TRBD1	TRBJ2-3	TRBV7-9	CASSPPDRGTSDTQYF	TGTGCCAGCAGCCCACCGGACAGGGGGACCTCGGATACGCAGTATTTT
-	TRBD2	TRBJ2-1	TRBV19	CASSNPSSGRADEQFF	TGTGCCAGTAGTAACCCGAGTAGCGGGAGGGCCGATGAGCAGTTCTTC
once	-	TRBJ2-7	TRBV7-8	CASSLGGINEQYF	TGTGCCAGCAGCTTAGGGGGGATAAACGAGCAGTACTTC
-	TRBD2	TRBJ2-7	TRBV25-1	CASSLAGAYEQYF	TGTGCCAGCAGTTTAGCGGGGGCCTACGAGCAGTACTTC
-	-	TRBJ1-2	TRBV4-2	CASSQDNDGPNGYTF	TGTGCCAGCAGCCAAGATAATGACGGCCCCAATGGCTACACCTTC
-	TRBD2	TRBJ2-1	TRBV19	CATRGLADSYNEQFF	TGTGCCACAAGGGGACTAGCGGACTCCTACAATGAGCAGTTCTTC
-	-	TRBJ1-5	TRBV4-2	CASSQPEVNQPQHF	TGTGCCAGCAGCCAACCGGAGGTAAATCAGCCCCAGCATTTT
-	TRBD1	TRBJ1-2	TRBV18	CASSPPGTGDYGYTF	TGTGCCAGCTCACCACCCGGGACAGGAGACTATGGCTACACCTTC
-	-	TRBJ2-7	TRBV18	CASSPREGGVEQYF	TGTGCCAGCTCACCCAGAGAGGGGGGGGTGGAGCAGTACTTC
-	-	TRBJ1-2	TRBV29-1	CSVEDGRTTGYTF	TGCAGCGTTGAAGATGGCCGAACTACGGGCTACACCTTC
-	-	TRBJ1-5	TRBV28	CASSSSQGPPGNQPQHF	TGTGCCAGCAGTTCTTCTCAGGGGCCGCCAGGCAATCAGCCCCAGCATTTT
-	-	TRBJ2-7	TRBV30	CAWSMGGTYEQYF	TGTGCCTGGAGTATGGGCGGGACCTACGAGCAGTACTTC
-	-	TRBJ2-1	TRBV19	CASWTGRDYNEQFF	TGTGCCAGCTGGACAGGGAGGGACTACAATGAGCAGTTCTTC
-	-	TRBJ2-1	TRBV5-8	CASTTLGLIYNEQFF	TGTGCCAGCACAACCTTGGGACTGATATACAATGAGCAGTTCTTC
-	TRBD1	TRBJ2-7	TRBV7-9	CASSLFLGGQGAYEQYF	TGTGCCAGCAGCTTATTCTTAGGGGGACAGGGAGCCTACGAGCAGTACTTC
-	-	TRBJ1-4	TRBV5-1	CASSSGTRNEKLFF	TGCGCCAGCAGCTCCGGGACGCGTAATGAAAAACTGTTTTTT
-	-	TRBJ2-2	TRBV29-1	CSVDDRTGELFF	TGCAGCGTAGATGACAGGACCGGGGAGCTGTTTTTT
-	TRBD2	TRBJ2-1	TRBV14	CASSQGRGYNNEQFF	TGTGCCAGCAGCCAAGGGCGGGGGTATAACAATGAGCAGTTCTTC
many	TRBD1	TRBJ1-5	TRBV2	CASDRDIGNQPQHF	TGTGCCAGCGACAGGGATATCGGCAATCAGCCCCAGCATTTT
-	-	TRBJ1-6	TRBV14	CASSQDHGGTLHF	TGTGCCAGCAGCCAAGATCATGGGGGCACCCTCCACTTT
-	-	TRBJ2-1	TRBV4-2	CASSPTWRRTDNEQFF	TGTGCCAGCAGCCCTACTTGGCGACGTACAGACAATGAGCAGTTCTTC
-	-	TRBJ2-1	TRBV30	CAWSVFSGPPQGNEQFF	TGTGCCTGGAGTGTCTTTTCAGGCCCTCCCCAGGGGAATGAGCAGTTCTTC
-	-	TRBJ2-1	TRBV18	CASSPSRGRYNEQFF	TGTGCCAGCTCACCTTCTCGCGGCAGATACAATGAGCAGTTCTTC
few	-	TRBJ2-3	TRBV19	CATRRTEATDTQYF	TGTGCCACCCGACGGACCGAAGCAACAGATACGCAGTATTTT
-	-	TRBJ1-1	TRBV6-5	CASSYSKTGGVTEAFF	TGTGCCAGCAGTTACTCGAAAACGGGGGGAGTCACTGAAGCTTTCTTT
once	-	TRBJ1-5	TRBV11-2	CASSLDPSGRQGDQPQHF	TGTGCCAGCAGCTTAGACCCCTCCGGGCGTCAGGGAGATCAGCCCCAGCATTTT
-	-	TRBJ1-6	TRBV30	CAWSTGNSYNSPLHF	TGTGCCTGGAGTACAGGGAATTCCTATAATTCACCCCTCCACTTT
-	-	TRBJ2-3	TRBV2	CASKLQPRRTDTQYF	TGTGCCAGCAAACTACAACCTAGACGCACAGATACGCAGTATTTT
once	TRBD2	TRBJ2-1	TRBV7-9	CASSPGGQNSYNEQFF	TGTGCCAGCAGCCCGGGAGGGCAGAACTCCTACAATGAGCAGTTCTTC
-	-	TRBJ2-7	TRBV19	CASSQRGGGASYEQYF	TGTGCCAGTAGTCAGAGAGGAGGCGGGGCCTCCTACGAGCAGTACTTC
-	TRBD1	TRBJ1-3	TRBV9	CASSVGEGAGGNTIYF	TGTGCCAGCAGCGTTGGTGAGGGGGCGGGTGGAAACACCATATATTTT
-	TRBD2	TRBJ2-7	TRBV7-9	CASSLGVMPSGDYEQYF	TGTGCCAGCAGCTTAGGAGTGATGCCTAGCGGGGACTACGAGCAGTACTTC
once	-	TRBJ1-3	TRBV18	CASSLELSATKSGGNTIYF	TGTGCCAGCTCGCTTGAACTTTCTGCGACGAAATCGGGTGGAAACACCATATATTTT
-	TRBD1	TRBJ1-1	TRBV7-9	CASSFKPDREAFF	TGTGCCAGCAGCTTTAAACCGGACAGGGAAGCTTTCTTT
-	TRBD2	TRBJ2-7	TRBV10-3	CAIRTSGRYEQYF	TGTGCCATCAGGACTAGCGGGAGGTACGAGCAGTACTTC